Shown below are 3 T cell receptor beta chains from a single sample sequenced in a study of Graves' ophthalmopathy and Graves' hyperthyroidism. Amplification from RNA transcripts yielded the TCR beta CDR3 regions. Scientists carried out first-round RT-PCR using HTBI primers and then a second-round multiplex PCR. MiXCR was run by TCRdb on the multiplex PCR reads, yielding one entry per CDR3 protein. The data contain 200,000 to 250,000 distinct CDR3 sequences, under 30% of them seen just once; the ten biggest clones take up approximately 9.1%. Sequencing was performed on peripheral blood. These receptor sequences come from a man in his fifties with Graves' ophthalmopathy.

This clonotype was seen repeatedly, ten times or more. V is TRBV11-2 and J is TRBJ2-1, with D tentatively TRBD1 (6 bases). This CDR3 spans 13 amino acids. With 1 base removed from V and 13 bases from J, the gap between germline ends came to 14 bases. Per germline, CDR1 SGHAT and CDR2 FQNNGV. The CDR3 here is CASSLGEGTIQFF. The CDR3 DNA follows: TGTGCCAGCAGCTTAGGTGAAGGGACAATCCAGTTCTTC.

This clonotype was seen many times. V is TRBV6-2 or TRBV6-3 and J is TRBJ1-2; D possibly corresponds to TRBD1 (5 bases). The CDR3 covers 13 residues. V was shortened by 5 bases and J by 8 bases, with 15 bases between the two germline ends. Germline values: CDR1 MNHEY, CDR2 SVGEGT. This CDR3 reads CASSGGRRGGYTF. The CDR3 DNA reads TGTGCCAGCAGTGGAGGACGGAGGGGCGGCTACACCTTC.

This clonotype was seen many times. For the CDR3, the DNA is TGCAGCGTTGAAGGCGGCAGGGGTAACGAGCAGTACTTC. It codes for CSVEGGRGNEQYF. This sequence joins TRBV29-1 and TRBJ2-7; tentatively, D is TRBD1 (6 bases). Trimming left V 1 base short and J 5 bases short, with 12 bases between. The CDR3 runs 13 residues. Germline CDR1 SQVTM, CDR2 ANQGSEA.